This T cell receptor beta chain was retrieved from a study of sequential checkpoint blockade in melanoma. Study details: TCRbeta immunosequencing was performed on DNA from roughly 90 pretreatment melanoma tumor samples.

CDR1 and CDR2 from the germline V gene are LNHDA and SQIVND (reference sequence). Trimming took off 8 bases at V and 0 bases at J, with 16 bases between the two ends. The CDR3 runs 16 residues. The treatment: randomized to nivolumab then ipilimumab (arm A) or the reverse (arm B). The assay was immunoSEQ multiplex PCR, and TCRdb's table has in-frame clones only and misses some. The sample consists of roughly 36,000 clones, roughly 32% of them appearing once. The sample here was tumor tissue (inferred from file names), taken from a patient given nivolumab and ipilimumab in sequence. The chain employs TRBV19 and TRBJ1-4, with D uncertain. The clonotype comes from a human donor with melanoma. The CDR3 is CASGDGRIATNEKLFF. The CDR3, as DNA: TGTGCCAGTGGAGACGGCAGAATCGCAACTAATGAAAAACTGTTTTTT. Using reference TRBV19 and TRBJ1-4 for the parts outside the CDR3, the full variable domain is DGGITQSPKYLFRKEGQNVTLSCEQNLNHDAMYWYRQDPGQGLRLIYYSQIVNDFQKGDIAEGYSVSREKKESFPLTVTSAQKNPTAFYLCASGDGRIATNEKLFFGSGTQLSVL.